The subject of this entry is one T cell receptor (beta chain). These data belong to a study of cytomegalovirus exposure and HLA in healthy donors. Study in general: A subsequent analysis stated that the approximately 110 validation repertoires were run on the same platform as the 600 to 750 first-cohort repertoires.

Sequencing was performed with immunoSEQ multiplex PCR; in TCRdb, only in-frame clones are kept and a portion is missing. The data hold 120,000 or so clones, with roughly 90% observed a single time. This clonotype was sampled from a woman in her thirties in good health and CMV-seropositive. Specimen: PBMCs.

The CDR3 DNA reads as TGTGCCAGCAGTGAAGGGGACAGCAGGGATCAGCAGTTCTTC. Encoded protein: CASSEGDSRDQQFF. The chain employs TRBV6-1 and TRBJ2-1; 7 bases align to TRBD1. V trimming: 1 base; J trimming: 11 bases; junction bases outside the gene matches: 8. Germline CDR1 is MNHNS and CDR2 is SASEGT. The CDR3 sequence is 14 residues long.